Below, 9 T cell receptor beta chains from the same sample are listed, as sequenced in a study of T cell repertoires in cytomegalovirus infection. No cognate antigen is known for these TCRs. Via MiXCR, TCRdb re-called the reads, giving one row per CDR3 protein. Among a few hundred thousand distinct CDR3 sequences, 25% were seen once, and the ten largest hold roughly 15%. The specimen was cultured PBMCs, collected from culture after CMV antigen stimulation. The receptors were sampled from a human donor in good health (CMV status not recorded). Some clones in this sample may be carry-over from other donors' samples.

CDR3 region: CSASNWGSSQYF. The CDR3 bases are TGCAGTGCTAGTAATTGGGGGAGCTCGCAGTATTTT. The chain uses TRBV20-1 and TRBJ2-3; D is possibly TRBD1 or TRBD2 (5 bases each). The CDR3 covers 12 residues. The germline gives CDR1 DFQATT, CDR2 SNEGSKA (reference sequence). Trimming took off 3 bases at V and 10 bases at J, with 14 bases between the two ends.

This clonotype was recorded a few times. The chain joins TRBV28 to TRBJ1-5, with D uncertain. The CDR3 contains 18 residues. Germline V gene lookup returns CDR1 MDHEN and CDR2 SYDVKM. Trimming took 4 bases from V and 3 from J, leaving 22 bases between them. CDR3 residues: CASSSPGLGQANNQPQHF. In nucleotides, the CDR3 is TGTGCCAGCAGTTCACCCGGGCTCGGGCAGGCTAACAATCAGCCCCAGCATTTT. Full variable domain (outside the CDR3, taken from reference TRBV28 and TRBJ1-5): DVKVTQSSRYLVKRTGEKVFLECVQDMDHENMFWYRQDPGLGLRLIYFSYDVKMKEKGDIPEGYSVSREKKERFSLILESASTNQTSMYLCASSSPGLGQANNQPQHFGDGTRLSIL.

V gene TRBV4-3 combines with J gene TRBJ1-6; D ambiguous. Trimming took 0 bases from V and 7 from J, leaving 10 bases between them. The CDR3 contains 15 residues. The germline V gene has CDR1 LGHNA and CDR2 YSLEER. The CDR3, as DNA: TGCGCCAGCAGCCAAGATTGGGGTGGGAATTCACCCCTCCACTTT. As protein: CASSQDWGGNSPLHF.

There are many counts of this clonotype. The chain recombines TRBV7-8 with TRBJ2-7, with 7 bases that match TRBD1. This CDR3 region has 15 residues. Germline CDR1 SGHVS, CDR2 FQNEAQ. V shed 5 bases and J 3 bases; nucleotides not matched to a gene: 10. This chain's CDR3 is CASSPPTGDGYEQYF. The CDR3 DNA is TGTGCCAGCAGCCCCCCTACAGGGGACGGCTACGAGCAGTACTTC.

This clonotype was detected only a few times. The chain carries TRBV28 and TRBJ2-7; D ambiguous. The CDR3 spans 15 residues. Trimming took 4 bases from V and 2 from J, leaving 15 bases between them. Germline V CDR1 and CDR2: MDHEN, SYDVKM. The CDR3 loop is CASSSWVRPPYEQYF. The DNA for the CDR3 is TGTGCCAGCAGTTCCTGGGTGCGGCCCCCCTACGAGCAGTACTTC.

This clonotype was found a few times. V usage is TRBV19 and J usage is TRBJ1-5; D possibly corresponds to TRBD1 (6 bases). Between the trimmed V and J ends, which lost 7 bases and 7 bases, there was a span of 23 bases. The CDR3 spans 16 residues. The germline gives CDR1 LNHDA, CDR2 SQIVND (reference sequence). CDR3 sequence (DNA): TGTGCCAGTAAGATCACCGGGACACTTCGGGGCCAGCCCCAGCATTTT. This sequence encodes CASKITGTLRGQPQHF.

The V call is TRBV5-4, the J call TRBJ2-3; D uncertain. This CDR3 is 14 amino acids long. Germline V CDR1 and CDR2: SGHNT, YYREEE (reference sequence). V was pared by 0 bases and J by 6 bases, with 11 bases between. CDR3: CASSLAKGRDTQYF. CDR3 nucleotide sequence: TGTGCCAGCAGCTTGGCGAAGGGAAGGGATACGCAGTATTTT.

As for this clonotype: Being one base from a much bigger clone, this may be a read error. The conserved final phenylalanine or tryptophan is absent from the CDR3, which likely points to a read error. The rearrangement joins TRBV7-2 to TRBJ2-5; the match to TRBD2 covers 8 bases. The V gene end was trimmed by 2 bases and the J gene end by 1 base; junction bases not matched to a gene: 3. Germline lookup yields CDR1 SGHTA and CDR2 FQGNSA. CDR3 length equals 15 residues. The DNA of the CDR3 is TGTGCCAGCAGCTTATTCGGGAGGGGCCAAGAGACCCAGTACCTC. This translates into CASSLFGRGQETQYL.

The chain combines TRBV4-3 with TRBJ2-5; D is unresolved. Trimming took 2 bases from V and 5 from J, leaving 9 bases between them. This CDR3 is built from 13 residues. The V gene's germline CDR1 is LGHNA and CDR2 YSLEER. The CDR3 is CASSQTLLETQYF. In nucleotides, the CDR3 is TGCGCCAGCAGCCAAACCCTTTTGGAGACCCAGTACTTC.